This TCR beta chain came from a study of early T cells in non-severe SARS-CoV-2 infection (dated by TCRdb to about 2021). At the level of the whole study: Because TCR sequencing was done on bulk RNA from unsorted whole blood, the alpha and beta chains could not be paired.

Here is what the overall study found, with its caveats: VDJdb matching was skewed toward anti-spike CD8 responses, so virus-specific expansions were likely underestimated and private and CD4 specificities were missed.

Set within a cohort of healthcare workers in London, UK, this nested case-control study involved weekly PCR testing of nasopharyngeal swabs along with blood sampling. Healthcare workers were recruited between 23 and 31 March 2020, during the week of the UK lockdown, and were followed weekly for up to roughly 15 weeks. This clonotype was counted at least ten times. There is no known antigen for this receptor. The sample holds no much larger clone one base away, and base qualities are not on file. Libraries were made using 5' RACE. For sequencing, a NextSeq 500 was employed. To correct for sequencing error and PCR bias, the TCR library protocol tagged individual cDNA molecules with unique molecular identifiers. Both TCR alpha and beta chains were sequenced, and tight co-correlation was observed between alpha and beta sequence abundances in each sample. In the source study's methods: Decombinator V4 was used to perform V gene, J gene and CDR3 annotation of TCR sequences. Expanded TCRs were defined as changing significantly between any two time points under a Poisson model with p below 0.0001. TCR abundances were normalised to the total number of TCRs sequenced per sample and expressed as counts per million. TRAV1-2 paired with TRAJ12, TRAJ20 or TRAJ33 defined MAIT TCRs, while TRAV10 paired with TRAJ18 defined iNKT TCRs. VDJdb, accessed 1 November 2021, was searched for CMV, EBV and SARS-CoV-2 annotated TCRs, excluding TCRs annotated for multiple antigens. The public reads were quality trimmed at Q25 with fastp and then assembled into clones with MiXCR by TCRdb, keeping productive beta chains. CDR3 protein sequences are deduplicated, and each keeps its most common genes and DNA. These V and J calls originate from TCRdb's pipeline instead of the authors' own analysis. The table for this sample lists roughly 97,000 distinct CDR3 sequences; approximately 10% of them were counted only once. Clones ranked in the top ten supply around 4.8% of the sample.

Via the germline V gene (reference sequence), CDR1 is MNHNY and CDR2 SVGAGI. The CDR3 sequence holds 14 residues, the cysteine and phenylalanine included. This entry keeps only the CDR3 DNA: 42 bases, framed from base 1. V was cut back by 5 bases and J by 6 bases, leaving a gap of 14 bases between them. This TCR derives from an adult who was a healthcare worker with PCR-confirmed SARS-CoV-2 infection or an uninfected control (not recorded which). The starting material was whole blood, obtained at baseline. The receptor chain draws on TRBV6-6 and TRBJ2-1; TRBD2 is perhaps the D gene, given 6 matching bases. The CDR3 loop reads CASSLTIAANEQFF. The bases read TGTGCCAGCAGTCTAACAATAGCGGCCAATGAGCAGTTCTTC.